This T cell receptor beta chain was found in a study of response to subunit inactivated influenza vaccine. This clonotype was detected a few times. The CDR3 covers 15 residues. Germline trimming cut 1 base from V and 2 bases from J; bases unmatched to any gene: 3. The V gene's germline CDR1 is SGHRS and CDR2 YFSETQ. TCRdb ran MiXCR on the RT-PCR reads and lists one entry per CDR3 protein. The table shows just under 550,000 distinct CDR3 sequences, with around 21% occurring only once. This same sample was also taken into another study, of T cells expressing NK-cell markers. That work states: It was by 5'RACE template switching with UMIs that TCR beta cDNA was made. There were seven HCMV-seropositive donors and one seronegative donor among the eight sequenced. What remained unclear was the HCMV specificity of expanded NKG2C+ T cell clones.

The chain combines TRBV5-1 with TRBJ2-5; TRBD1 aligns across 9 bases. This TCR derives from a man in his fifties or sixties who received an inactivated influenza vaccine. The sequenced sample was CD4+ T cells sorted from PBMCs, obtained roughly 13 days after vaccination. CDR3 nucleotide sequence: TGCGCCAGCAGCTTGAGACAGGGGGTTCAAGAGACCCAGTACTTC. Its protein product is CASSLRQGVQETQYF.